This T cell receptor (beta chain) derives from a study of human T cells and chemical hapten exposure. Study results and limitations: Compared with pre-sensitization or healthy control sets, expanded TCRs clustered more.

Sample time point: pre-sensitization, week 0. Treatment denoted: therapeutic diphenylcyclopropenone sensitization with weekly scalp DPC. This clonotype has only a few counts. As yet, its antigen is unknown. V dropped 1 base and J dropped 6 bases, with 11 bases sitting between them. The length of the CDR3 is 14 residues. Germline V gene sequence: CDR1 LGHNA, CDR2 YSLEER. TCRdb used MiXCR to reprocess the RACE reads, holding one entry per CDR3 protein. The sample consists of approximately 320,000 distinct CDR3 sequences, around 5.5% of them appearing once. The gene calls are TRBV4-3 and TRBJ2-3, with no clear D. The clonotype originates from a woman aged 18-29 years with alopecia areata. Some clones in this sample may be carry-over from other donors' samples. The material was whole blood, obtained in connection with sensitization to the hapten diphenylcyclopropenone (DPC). CDR3 loop: CASSQASPADTQYF. The DNA of the CDR3 is TGCGCCAGCAGCCAAGCCTCCCCGGCGGATACGCAGTATTTT.